One sample yielded the 19 T cell receptor beta chains listed below, sequenced in a study of tumor-infiltrating lymphocytes in primary liver carcinoma. Making TCR beta cDNA involved approximately 480 ng total RNA and a constant-region primer. Three nested multiplex PCR rounds, a slightly modified ARM-PCR method, built the TCR beta libraries. TRBV1-TRBV30 forward primers paired with a C-beta reverse primer were used in the first two PCR rounds, which ran roughly 9 cycles each. TCRdb reprocessed the multiplex PCR reads via MiXCR and lists one record per CDR3 protein. The sample includes 300,000 to 350,000 distinct CDR3 sequences, 58% of them seen just once. The authors took blood RNA from unsorted whole blood and also extracted germline DNA. Sequenced: peripheral blood. These receptor sequences come from a woman aged 30 to 39 with primary liver carcinoma and hepatitis B virus infection.

This clonotype was seen at least ten times. This chain connects TRBV4-1 to TRBJ1-4, with 12 bases matching TRBD1. The CDR3 is made up of 16 amino acids. V lost 5 bases and J lost 7; bases outside the gene matches: 8. Looked up from germline, CDR1 is MGHRA and CDR2 is YSYEKL. CDR3 sequence (DNA): TGCGCCAGCAGCACCCGGGACAGGGGGCGCGGTGAAAAACTGTTTTTT. Encoded protein: CASSTRDRGRGEKLFF.

J is TRBJ2-3 and V is TRBV5-8; TRBD1 matches 12 bases. Per the germline V gene, CDR1 is SGHTS and CDR2 is YDEGEE. The V gene end was trimmed by 3 bases and the J gene end by 2 bases; junction bases not matched to a gene: 7. The CDR3 contains 17 residues. The CDR3 DNA is TGTGCCAGCAGCTCCGGGACAGGGGGCTTCGTCACAGATACGCAGTATTTT. Amino acids: CASSSGTGGFVTDTQYF.

Points on this clonotype: This may arise from a read error, as a much more abundant clone is one base away. The chain recombines TRBV12-3 or TRBV12-4 with TRBJ1-6; tentative D call: TRBD1 (5 bases). This CDR3 has 15 residues. CDR3 DNA sequence: TGTGCCAGCAGATCTCAGGATGGGGCAAATTCACACCTCCACTTT. Translated: CASRSQDGANSHLHF.

This clonotype was seen a few times. At one boundary the junction diverges from the germline segment, which might be a read error. The V gene is TRBV4-2, the J gene TRBJ2-1, with D perhaps matching TRBD1 or TRBD2 (5 bases each). The CDR3 is made up of 15 amino acids. In germline, CDR1 is LGHNA, CDR2 YNFKEQ. The CDR3 protein is CASSQDWDAYNEQLF. The DNA of the CDR3 is TGTGCCAGCAGCCAAGACTGGGACGCCTACAATGAGCAGCTCTTC.

Concerning this clonotype: At one boundary the junction diverges from the germline segment, which might be a read error. The gene calls are TRBV11-2 and TRBJ2-7, with a weak D call TRBD2 (6 bases). CDR1 and CDR2 (germline): SGHAT, FQNNGV. The CDR3 consists of 14 residues. The CDR3 DNA is TGTGCCTGCAGCTTTAATACTAGCCTCTACGAGCAGTACTTC. It is translated as CACSFNTSLYEQYF. The whole variable domain, remainder taken from reference TRBV11-2 and TRBJ2-7, is EAGVAQSPRYKIIEKRQSVAFWCNPISGHATLYWYQQILGQGPKLLIQFQNNGVVDDSQLPKDRFSAERLKGVDSTLKIQPAKLEDSAVYLCACSFNTSLYEQYFGPGTRLTVT.

Notes on this clonotype: One junction end disagrees with the germline gene, perhaps due to a read error. This chain connects TRBV4-3 to TRBJ2-1; D ambiguous. The length of the CDR3 is 16 residues. Per the germline V gene, CDR1 is LGHNA and CDR2 is YSLEER. CDR3 sequence (DNA): TGCGCCAACAGCCAAGATGTGGGAAGCACCTACAATGAGCAGTTCTTC. This codes for CANSQDVGSTYNEQFF.

With regard to this clonotype: No conserved phenylalanine or tryptophan is present at the end of the CDR3, so a read error is the likely explanation. The V gene is TRBV6-2 or TRBV6-3, the J gene TRBJ2-7; 12 bases agree with TRBD2. The CDR3 covers 14 residues. Losses at the gene ends were 6 bases for V and 7 bases for J; bases not matched to a gene: 7. CDR1 and CDR2 from the germline V gene are MNHEY and SVGEGT. The CDR3 DNA follows: TGTGCCAGCAGGGGGACTAGCGGGCTCGGTGAGCAGTACTTG. The encoded protein is CASRGTSGLGEQYL.

With respect to this clonotype: A read error may account for a junction end that differs from germline. The chain uses TRBV7-9 and TRBJ1-6; no clear D. The CDR3 has 13 amino acids. Germline CDR1 and CDR2: SEHNR and FQNEAQ (reference sequence). The CDR3 spells CTSSSPNDSPLHF. For the CDR3, the DNA is TGTACCAGCAGCTCACCCAACGATTCACCCCTCCACTTT.

This chain uses TRBV6-1 with TRBJ2-2, with 11 bases identical to TRBD2. V lost 6 bases to trimming and J lost 4 bases; unmatched junction nucleotides: 13. The CDR3 loop spans 18 amino acids. Germline V CDR1 and CDR2: MNHNS, SASEGT. For the CDR3, the DNA is TGTGCCAGCAGCCACCGAGTAGCGGGAGGGCCGACCACCGGGGAGCTGTTTTTT. It translates to CASSHRVAGGPTTGELFF.

This chain joins TRBV20-1 and TRBJ2-7; possible D gene TRBD2, 5 bases. This CDR3 spans 15 amino acids. The germline CDR1 and CDR2 sequences are DFQATT and SNEGSKA (reference sequence). The V end was cut by 4 bases, the J end by 3 bases, with 19 bases between. The CDR3 loop is CSAKTVSGPDYEQYF. In nucleotides, the CDR3 is TGCAGTGCTAAAACGGTGAGCGGCCCGGACTACGAGCAGTACTTC.

Turning to this clonotype: The germline gene is not matched at one end of the junction; a read error may be the cause. This chain connects TRBV11-2 to TRBJ2-3; D gene uncertain. The last part of the DNA fits TRBJ1-5 better; the J call may be wrong. CDR1 is SGHAT, CDR2 FQNNGV, per germline. The CDR3 is 16 amino acids. The CDR3 nucleotides read TGTGCCAGTAGCTCAAGAACGGGCCTTGGCACAGATACGCAGCATTTT. It codes for CASSSRTGLGTDTQHF.

The J gene is TRBJ2-1, the V gene TRBV28; 7 nucleotides align to TRBD1. V trimming: 6 bases; J trimming: 8 bases; junction bases outside the gene matches: 4. The CDR3 runs 12 residues. The V gene's germline CDR1 is MDHEN and CDR2 SYDVKM. CDR3 coding DNA: TGTGCCAGCAGCTCTACAGGGGATGAGCAGTTCTTC. It codes for CASSSTGDEQFF.

This clonotype was seen many times. The chain uses TRBV6-2 or TRBV6-3 and TRBJ2-1, with 11 bases aligning to TRBD2. V was pared by 6 bases and J by 12 bases, with 16 bases of the junction left unmatched. The CDR3 length is 16 residues. Germline assignment: CDR1 MNHEY and CDR2 SVGEGT. The CDR3 sequence is CASRESGLAAATGQFF. CDR3 sequence (DNA): TGTGCCAGCAGGGAATCGGGACTAGCGGCCGCTACGGGGCAGTTCTTC.

Remarks on this clonotype: A single base separates this from a much larger clone, so it may be a read error. The rearrangement links TRBV12-3 or TRBV12-4 to TRBJ1-2; TRBD1 is a possible D gene (5 bases). V was shortened by 2 bases and J by 3 bases, with 16 bases between the two germline ends. The CDR3 covers 16 residues. CDR3: CASSLPGGRRYYGYTF. CDR3 sequence (DNA): TGTGCCAGCAGTTTACCGGGGGGACGGAGATACTATGGCTACACCTTC.

This clonotype was seen a few times. This chain joins TRBV12-3 or TRBV12-4 and TRBJ2-1; TRBD1 matches 10 bases. CDR3 length equals 15 residues. With 7 bases clipped from V and 6 bases from J, the junction kept 9 bases outside the gene matches. CDR3 sequence reads: CASKTEDRGVNEQFF. In nucleotides, the CDR3 is TGTGCCAGCAAGACCGAGGACAGGGGGGTCAATGAGCAGTTCTTC.

Comments on this clonotype: The CDR3 carries no conserved terminal phenylalanine or tryptophan, so it likely arises from a read error. Because the CDR3's place on the DNA is in doubt, the DNA is left out and the CDR3 is given as listed by TCRdb. The V gene is TRBV12-3 or TRBV12-4, the J gene TRBJ2-7; TRBD1 was called by the table and not checked on the DNA. A total of 14 residues make up the CDR3, ends included. The CDR3 reads CASSSRGRTYEEYL.

On this clonotype itself: This may be a read error: a much more frequent sequence differs by one nucleotide. V usage is TRBV5-6 and J usage is TRBJ2-7; D is uncertain. The CDR3 totals 14 residues. CDR1 is SGHDT and CDR2 is YYEEEE in the germline V gene. Between the trimmed V and J ends, which lost 4 bases and 3 bases, there was a span of 14 bases. In DNA, the CDR3 is TGTGCCAGCAGCCCCGTCGAAACCTACTACGAGCAGTACTTC. This encodes CASSPVETYYEQYF.

Worth noting for this clonotype: One junction end disagrees with the germline gene, perhaps due to a read error. The chain is built from TRBV6-1 and TRBJ2-3; 7 positions agree with TRBD1. The germline CDR1 and CDR2 sequences are MNHNS and SASEGT. The CDR3 loop spans 15 amino acids. DNA for the CDR3: TGTGTCAGCAGTGAAAGCGGCCAGGGGGCAGATACGCAGTATTTT. It codes for CVSSESGQGADTQYF.

The chain couples TRBV20-1 to TRBJ2-1; a weak D match, TRBD1 (5 bases). Per germline, CDR1 DFQATT and CDR2 SNEGSKA (reference sequence). The V end lost 5 bases, the J end lost 8 bases, and 13 bases lay between the germline ends. The CDR3 is 12 residues long. DNA of the CDR3: TGCAGTGCTGGGGCTGAGCTCCATGAGCAGTTCTTC. Its translation: CSAGAELHEQFF.